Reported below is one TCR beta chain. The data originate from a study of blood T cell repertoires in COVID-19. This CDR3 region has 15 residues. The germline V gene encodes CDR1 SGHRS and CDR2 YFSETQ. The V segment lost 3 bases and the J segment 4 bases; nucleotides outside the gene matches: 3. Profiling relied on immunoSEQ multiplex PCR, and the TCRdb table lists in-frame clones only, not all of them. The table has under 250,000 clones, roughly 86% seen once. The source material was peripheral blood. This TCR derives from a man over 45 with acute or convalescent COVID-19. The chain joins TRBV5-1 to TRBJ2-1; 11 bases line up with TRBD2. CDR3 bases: TGCGCCAGCAGCTGGAGGACTAGCGGGTACAATGAGCAGTTCTTC. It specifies CASSWRTSGYNEQFF.